One sample yielded the 17 T cell receptor beta chains listed below, sequenced in a study of T-cell reconstitution after alpha-beta-depleted transplantation in children (TCRdb year 2016). The library came from PCR. The instrument was an Illumina HiSeq 2500. TCR library preparation used molecular barcoding, with unique molecular identifiers applied to normalize quantification of the TCRbeta repertoire. TCRdb reprocessed the public reads (quality trimming at Q25 with fastp, clone calling with MiXCR) and kept in-frame beta chains. Entries are consolidated by CDR3 protein sequence, retaining the most common genes and DNA. Present in this sample are about 200,000 distinct CDR3 sequences, approximately 8% of which were seen just once. Clones ranked in the top ten supply approximately 40% of the sample. The sample's treatment or condition label is to be understood as: allogeneic hematopoietic cell transplantation with graft depleted of TCRalphabeta T cells and CD19 B cells.

The sequencing here drew on PBMCs, mostly from graft donor cells, taken 360 days after TCRalphabeta/CD19-depleted stem cell transplant. These receptors came from a male patient aged 2 to 9 who had a stem cell transplant for acute myeloid leukemia, so the T cells may come from the graft donor.

This clonotype was seen a few times. The rearrangement joins TRBV10-3 to TRBJ2-7; perhaps TRBD1 as D (6 bases). Trimming took 11 bases from V and 1 from J, leaving 15 bases between them. This CDR3 comprises 13 residues. CDR1 and CDR2 from the germline V gene are ENHRY and SYGVKD. The CDR3 nucleotides are TGTGCCTCCTGTGAGGGACAATCCTACGAGCAGTACTTC. Its protein is CASCEGQSYEQYF.

The chain combines TRBV11-2 with TRBJ2-3; the match to TRBD2 covers 8 bases. J lost 4 bases, V lost 5 bases, and 20 bases had no gene match. The CDR3 spans 19 residues. From germline, CDR1 is SGHAT and CDR2 FQNNGV. The CDR3 nucleotides read TGTGCCAGCAGCCCTTGGGGGCTGGGAGCGGGGGAGATGTCAGATACGCAGTATTTT. It is translated as CASSPWGLGAGEMSDTQYF.

This clonotype was detected only a few times. The V gene is TRBV6-5, the J gene TRBJ1-3; 7 bases agree with TRBD1. This CDR3 is built from 18 residues. With V trimmed by 0 bases and J by 0 bases, 8 bases remained unmatched. Germline CDR1 MNHEY, CDR2 SVGAGI. DNA for the CDR3: TGTGCCAGCAGTTACTCCCGACAGGGAAGGCACTCTGGAAACACCATATATTTT. Translation: CASSYSRQGRHSGNTIYF.

This clonotype was observed many times. The chain couples TRBV20-1 to TRBJ1-2; D ambiguous. Germline CDR1 DFQATT, CDR2 SNEGSKA (reference sequence). The CDR3 consists of 9 residues. Between the trimmed V and J ends, which lost 3 bases and 8 bases, there was a span of 4 bases. CDR3 protein: CSASHGYTF. The CDR3 coding sequence is TGCAGTGCTAGTCACGGCTACACCTTC.

This clonotype was counted at least ten times. The chain joins TRBV7-2 to TRBJ1-6, with D perhaps TRBD1 (5 bases). V was shortened by 2 bases and J by 7 bases, with 12 bases between the two germline ends. Germline V lookup: CDR1 SGHTA, CDR2 FQGNSA. The CDR3 spans 15 residues. The CDR3 protein is CASSLRQKNNSPLHF. CDR3 DNA sequence: TGTGCCAGCAGCTTAAGACAGAAAAACAATTCACCCCTCCACTTT.

This clonotype was observed at least ten times. The V gene is TRBV19, the J gene TRBJ2-2, with D possibly being TRBD1 (5 bases). The CDR3 runs to 13 residues. Looked up from germline, CDR1 is LNHDA and CDR2 is SQIVND (reference sequence). The germline V and J ends were trimmed by 8 bases and 1 base, with 8 bases remaining between them. In nucleotides, the CDR3 is TGTGCCAGTGACAGCATGAACACCGGGGAGCTGTTTTTT. This translates into CASDSMNTGELFF.

As to this clonotype: Possible read error: a much larger clone is one base away. The DNA of the CDR3 is TGCAGTGCTAGAGATAGGCGGGGGTCCTACGAGCAGTACTTC. It yields the protein CSARDRRGSYEQYF. This chain links TRBV20-1 with TRBJ2-7; the match to TRBD2 covers 7 bases. Unmatched junction bases numbered 3, after V lost 0 bases and J lost 1 base. Germline loops: CDR1 DFQATT, CDR2 SNEGSKA (reference sequence). The CDR3 is 14 residues long.

This clonotype was counted at least ten times. The chain is built from TRBV7-2 and TRBJ2-1, with D perhaps TRBD2 (5 bases). The V gene's germline CDR1 is SGHTA and CDR2 FQGNSA. V shed 3 bases and J shed 0 bases, with 12 bases lying between them. CDR3 length equals 16 residues. The CDR3 spells CASSLQEGSSYNEQFF. CDR3 bases: TGTGCCAGCAGCTTGCAGGAAGGGAGCTCCTACAATGAGCAGTTCTTC.

The sample holds many counts of this clonotype. This chain connects TRBV7-2 to TRBJ2-7; D gene ambiguous. CDR3 length equals 12 residues. The ends were cut back, 4 bases at V and 9 bases at J, with 13 bases in the middle. Germline V gene sequence: CDR1 SGHTA, CDR2 FQGNSA. CDR3 protein: CASSSGQSGQYF. The CDR3 coding sequence is TGTGCCAGCAGCTCCGGCCAATCCGGGCAGTACTTC. Full variable domain (outside the CDR3, taken from reference TRBV7-2 and TRBJ2-7): GAGVSQSPSNKVTEKGKDVELRCDPISGHTALYWYRQSLGQGLEFLIYFQGNSAPDKSGLPSDRFSAERTGGSVSTLTIQRTQQEDSAVYLCASSSGQSGQYFGPGTRLTVT.

V usage is TRBV12-3 or TRBV12-4 and J usage is TRBJ1-6, with TRBD1 as a possible D gene (6 bases). Trimming took 7 bases from V and 7 from J, leaving 17 bases between them. CDR3 length: 15 residues. This CDR3 reads CASTPDSSYNSPLHF. The CDR3 DNA reads as TGTGCCAGCACCCCGGACAGTTCGTACAATTCACCCCTCCACTTT.

Only a few counts were recorded for this clonotype. The chain couples TRBV9 to TRBJ2-5; 9 bases align to TRBD1. V was clipped by 4 bases and J by 4 bases; unmatched bases: 8. The CDR3 covers 15 residues. CDR1 and CDR2 from the germline V gene are SGDLS and YYNGEE. The CDR3 here is CASSRRTGDLETQYF. For the CDR3, the DNA is TGTGCCAGCAGCAGAAGGACAGGGGACCTAGAGACCCAGTACTTC. Full variable domain (outside the CDR3, taken from reference TRBV9 and TRBJ2-5): DSGVTQTPKHLITATGQRVTLRCSPRSGDLSVYWYQQSLDQGLQFLIQYYNGEERAKGNILERFSAQQFPDLHSELNLSSLELGDSALYFCASSRRTGDLETQYFGPGTRLLVL.

The table lists this clonotype with many counts. The CDR3 nucleotides are TGCAGTGCTAGAGATCCAAGGAGGAGCTCCTACGAGCAGTACTTC. The encoded protein is CSARDPRRSSYEQYF. The chain is built from TRBV20-1 and TRBJ2-7, with D maybe TRBD2 (5 bases). Germline loops: CDR1 DFQATT, CDR2 SNEGSKA (reference sequence). The CDR3 extends over 15 amino acids. Deletions cut 0 bases from V and 0 bases from J, with 12 bases between.

This clonotype was seen repeatedly, ten times or more. The chain links TRBV10-2 to TRBJ2-7, with 12 bases aligning to TRBD2. V shed 6 bases and J 6 bases; nucleotides not matched to a gene: 9. The CDR3 runs to 15 residues. CDR1 is WSHSY and CDR2 is SAAADI in the germline V gene. CDR3 coding DNA: TGCGCCAGCAGCCCGAGGACTAGCGGGAAGCTCGAGCAGTACTTC. Protein product: CASSPRTSGKLEQYF.

This clonotype was seen more than once but under ten times. The rearrangement links TRBV13 to TRBJ2-3, with D perhaps matching TRBD2 (7 bases). The germline V gene encodes CDR1 PRHDT and CDR2 FYEKMQ (reference sequence). The V and J ends lost 4 bases and 3 bases respectively, with 14 bases between them. CDR3 length: 15 amino acids. CDR3 protein: CASSSGGLGTDTQYF. In nucleotides, the CDR3 is TGTGCCAGCAGCTCCGGGGGGCTAGGGACAGATACGCAGTATTTT.

This clonotype was counted between two and nine times. V and J are TRBV4-2 and TRBJ2-1, with 10 bases matching TRBD2. This CDR3 region has 16 residues. Looked up from germline, CDR1 is LGHNA and CDR2 is YNFKEQ. V shed 1 base, J shed 5 bases, and the junction held 5 bases outside the gene matches. The CDR3 nucleotides are TGTGCCAGCAGCCAAGGTGCAGCGGGAGGGGACAATGAGCAGTTCTTC. This encodes CASSQGAAGGDNEQFF.

This clonotype was counted at least ten times. The chain employs TRBV20-1 and TRBJ2-1; tentative D call: TRBD2 (6 bases). Germline-derived CDR1 and CDR2 are DFQATT and SNEGSKA (reference sequence). The CDR3 spans 14 residues. V dropped 3 bases and J dropped 4 bases, with 13 bases sitting between them. This chain's CDR3 is CSASGRYTYNEQFF. The CDR3 DNA reads as TGCAGTGCTAGCGGGAGATATACTTACAATGAGCAGTTCTTC.

This clonotype was counted only a few times. The chain couples TRBV29-1 to TRBJ1-1; TRBD1 matches 8 bases. The CDR3 extends over 15 amino acids. J gave up 4 bases and V 2 bases, and 9 bases lay outside the gene matches. The V gene's germline CDR1 is SQVTM and CDR2 ANQGSEA. The CDR3 region has the DNA TGCAGCGTTGAATGGCAGGGGGCACGTATCACTGAAGCTTTCTTT. Its translation: CSVEWQGARITEAFF. Together with reference TRBV29-1 and TRBJ1-1, the CDR3 gives the full variable domain: SAVISQKPSRDICQRGTSLTIQCQVDSQVTMMFWYRQQPGQSLTLIATANQGSEATYESGFVIDKFPISRPNLTFSTLTVSNMSPEDSSIYLCSVEWQGARITEAFFGQGTRLTVV.